This T cell receptor beta chain was obtained from a study of blood T cell repertoires in COVID-19. Study context: PBMCs, B-cell-depleted T cells, or T cells provided the cDNA or gDNA that made up the material.

In the original workflow: It was from reference gene primer amplification that nucleated cell counts were estimated. Using immunoSEQ multiplex PCR, the repertoire was profiled, and TCRdb retains in-frame clones only, with some absent. D and trimming come from the DNA, and the V and J calls and clone size come from that table. The table shows a few hundred thousand clones, with 90% occurring only once. The germline CDR1 and CDR2 sequences are MGHRA and YSYEKL. This CDR3 has 14 amino acids. V was clipped by 4 bases and J by 2 bases, with 12 bases between them. Individuals aged roughly 18 to 90 years were recruited from fewer than 30 US areas. Exposed enrollees had met someone with a PCR-confirmed or clinician-diagnosed COVID-19 case at some point within the 2 weeks before study entry.

The chain combines TRBV4-1 with TRBJ2-7; tentative D call: TRBD1 (6 bases). This clonotype originated in a man aged 25 to 40 who had been exposed to COVID-19. Sequencing was performed on PBMCs or T cells enriched from blood (not recorded which). DNA for the CDR3: TGCGCCAGCAGCCTAGGGACAAATACCTACGAGCAGTACTTC. This translates into CASSLGTNTYEQYF.